Listed here is a single T cell receptor beta chain. The specificity of this receptor is unknown. Qualities for individual bases were not recorded, and no much larger clone is one base off. CDR1 and CDR2 are read off the germline V gene (reference sequence) as SEHNR and FQNEAQ. V is reduced by 3 bases and J by 3 bases, leaving a spacing of 14 bases between them. The CDR3 covers 16 residues, taking in both the cysteine and the phenylalanine. Just CDR3 DNA is preserved here, 48 bases in frame from base 1. Receptors were amplified or captured by the immunoSEQ multiplex PCR assay. Imported from immuneACCESS, the table was reduced by TCRdb to in-frame sequences with V and J called. These copies leave out some clones; in studies compared against another copy, an unresolved V gene accounts for under half, and the cause of the remainder is not known. This sample lists more than 75,000 clones; roughly 86% were detected once. In total, the top ten clones hold around 5.4% of the sample.

The record originates from a study of control samples from healthy donors and cancer patients (dated by TCRdb to the early 2020s). The chain joins TRBV7-9 to TRBJ2-2; TRBD1 might be the D gene, on 5 matching bases. What was sequenced was blood. This receptor was taken from a man in his fifties or sixties in good health. The sequenced DNA: TGTGCCAGCAGCTTCGGGCAGGGATTTTACACCGGGGAGCTGTTTTTT. Its protein is CASSFGQGFYTGELFF. With the rest looked up from the reference TRBV7-9 and TRBJ2-2 genes rather than sequenced, the full variable domain is DTGVSQNPRHKITKRGQNVTFRCDPISEHNRLYWYRQTLGQGPEFLTYFQNEAQLEKSRLLSDRFSAERPKGSFSTLEIQRTEQGDSAMYLCASSFGQGFYTGELFFGEGSRLTVL.